These 25 T cell receptor beta chains originate from one sample sequenced in a study of radiation and T cells in renal cell carcinoma. TCRdb keeps only in-frame clones here, not all; method: immunoSEQ multiplex PCR. The data hold 120,000 or so clones, with 80% to 90% observed a single time. The time point: blood 2 weeks post-SBRT. Treatment here: 15 Gy SBRT to primary tumor, nephrectomy 4 weeks later. The sequences come from blood, collected from a patient whose treatment included radiotherapy and nephrectomy. The receptors were gathered from a woman aged 55-70 years with renal cell carcinoma.

The chain uses TRBV2 and TRBJ1-1; possibly TRBD1 for D (6 bases). This CDR3 is 12 amino acids long. CDR1 and CDR2 (germline): SNHLY, FYNNEI. V lost 5 bases and J lost 7, with 11 bases in between. The CDR3 here is CASSPQGSEAFF. The CDR3, as DNA: TGTGCCAGCAGTCCTCAGGGGAGTGAAGCTTTCTTT.

The chain employs TRBV7-8 and TRBJ2-7; TRBD1 agrees at 9 bases. This CDR3 has 15 residues. The V gene end was trimmed by 1 base and the J gene end by 3 bases; junction bases not matched to a gene: 4. Germline V gives CDR1 SGHVS, CDR2 FQNEAQ. CDR3 sequence: CASSLGATGGYEQYF. The CDR3 bases are TGTGCCAGCAGCTTAGGAGCGACAGGGGGCTACGAGCAGTACTTC.

The gene calls are TRBV6-1 and TRBJ1-6, with no clear D. Germline CDR1 and CDR2: MNHNS and SASEGT. V lost 5 bases and J 10 bases, leaving 12 bases between the germline ends. The CDR3 is 13 amino acids. The CDR3 region is CASSYDLGSPLHF. For the CDR3, the DNA is TGTGCCAGCAGTTATGACCTTGGATCACCCCTCCACTTT.

This chain connects TRBV25-1 to TRBJ2-7; D ambiguous. Germline CDR1 is MGHDK and CDR2 is SYGVNS. The CDR3 consists of 14 residues. V lost 3 bases and J 2 bases, leaving 11 bases between the germline ends. CDR3 nucleotides: TGTGCCAGCAGTGACCCGGGCCGGACCTACGAGCAGTACTTC. Translation gives CASSDPGRTYEQYF.

The CDR3, as DNA: TGTGCCAGCAGTGAAGCGGGCTTTAGTGGACCGGACTATGGCTACACCTTC. Translating it yields CASSEAGFSGPDYGYTF. This chain uses TRBV6-1 with TRBJ1-2, with D uncertain. V lost 0 bases to trimming and J lost 3 bases, with 17 bases between them. Germline assignment: CDR1 MNHNS and CDR2 SASEGT. The CDR3 covers 17 residues.

V usage is TRBV5-1 and J usage is TRBJ2-1, with 8 bases lining up with TRBD2. This CDR3 region has 14 residues. The germline V gene encodes CDR1 SGHRS and CDR2 YFSETQ. Trimming removed 4 bases from V and 6 bases from J; junction bases left unmatched: 6. CDR3 DNA sequence: TGCGCCAGCAGCGATACTAGCGGCAGCAATGAGCAGTTCTTC. The encoded protein is CASSDTSGSNEQFF.

This clone was detected once. V is TRBV5-1 and J is TRBJ1-3; the match to TRBD1 covers 12 bases. The germline V gene has CDR1 SGHRS and CDR2 YFSETQ. The trim removed 4 bases at V and 6 bases at J, leaving 8 bases unmatched. The CDR3 has 16 amino acids. The CDR3 is CASSPGTGGNVNTIYF. The CDR3 coding sequence is TGCGCCAGCAGCCCGGGGACAGGGGGCAACGTAAACACCATATATTTT.

CDR3 nucleotide sequence: TGTGCCAGCAGTTCACAACAGGGCTGGGCTAATGAAAAACTGTTTTTT. Translated: CASSSQQGWANEKLFF. The chain recombines TRBV27 with TRBJ1-4, with D perhaps TRBD1 (6 bases). The V end lost 4 bases, the J end lost 3 bases, and 15 bases lay between the germline ends. This CDR3 region has 16 residues. CDR1 is MNHEY, CDR2 SMNVEV, per germline (reference sequence). Full variable domain (rest looked up from reference TRBV27 and TRBJ1-4): EAQVTQNPRYLITVTGKKLTVTCSQNMNHEYMSWYRQDPGLGLRQIYYSMNVEVTDKGDVPEGYKVSRKEKRNFPLILESPSPNQTSLYFCASSSQQGWANEKLFFGSGTQLSVL.

In regard to this clone: Other DNA sequences in this specimen translate into the identical CDR3. This chain links TRBV2 with TRBJ2-7, with 11 bases aligning to TRBD1. This CDR3 contains 13 residues. Unmatched junction bases numbered 0, after V lost 6 bases and J lost 2 bases. Germline CDR1 and CDR2: SNHLY and FYNNEI. As DNA, the CDR3 is TGTGCCAGCAGGGGACAGGGGGCCTACGAGCAGTACTTC. Its translation: CASRGQGAYEQYF. The entire variable domain, with the rest obtained from reference TRBV2 and TRBJ2-7, is as follows: EPEVTQTPSHQVTQMGQEVILRCVPISNHLYFYWYRQILGQKVEFLVSFYNNEISEKSEIFDDQFSVERPDGSNFTLKIRSTKLEDSAMYFCASRGQGAYEQYFGPGTRLTVT.

This clone was counted only a few times. The V call is TRBV7-9, the J call TRBJ2-5; no reliable D call. Trimming took off 5 bases at V and 5 bases at J, with 9 bases between the two ends. This CDR3 has 12 residues. Germline V gene sequence: CDR1 SEHNR, CDR2 FQNEAQ (reference sequence). The CDR3 spells CASSLNRETQYF. CDR3 DNA: TGTGCCAGCAGCCTTAATCGGGAGACCCAGTACTTC.

The chain employs TRBV5-6 and TRBJ1-3; tentatively, D is TRBD1 (6 bases). The CDR3 spans 16 residues. Trimming removed 1 base at V and 3 bases at J, with 14 bases between. Germline CDR1 reads SGHDT; CDR2 reads YYEEEE. The DNA of the CDR3 is TGTGCCAGCAGCTTGCCCCTCGGGGGCGGTGGAAACACCATATATTTT. It specifies CASSLPLGGGGNTIYF.

This chain uses TRBV27 with TRBJ2-3; D is unclear. Trimming pared 2 bases from V and 7 bases from J, leaving 13 bases between. Germline V CDR1 and CDR2: MNHEY, SMNVEV (reference sequence). The CDR3 covers 14 residues. The CDR3 DNA reads TGTGCCAGCAGTTTAAGGTCGGGTCCCAATACGCAGTATTTT. Translating it yields CASSLRSGPNTQYF.

This chain uses TRBV4-1 with TRBJ2-7, with a weak D call TRBD2 (5 bases). Trimming stripped 0 bases from V and 6 bases from J, with 12 bases between. CDR1 and CDR2 (germline): MGHRA, YSYEKL. The CDR3 is made up of 14 amino acids. In DNA form, the CDR3 reads TGCGCCAGCAGCCAAGATCGGACTCCGCCCGAGCAGTACTTC. It codes for CASSQDRTPPEQYF.

This chain connects TRBV18 to TRBJ1-4, with D hard to call. The length of the CDR3 is 14 residues. CDR1 is KGHSH, CDR2 LQKENI, per germline. V lost 0 bases to trimming and J lost 4 bases, with 6 bases between them. The CDR3 sequence is CASSPPAGNEKLFF. Written as DNA, the CDR3 is TGTGCCAGCTCACCACCAGCGGGTAATGAAAAACTGTTTTTT.

The rearrangement links TRBV25-1 to TRBJ1-6, with unresolved D. This CDR3 comprises 17 residues. V lost 3 bases, J lost 5 bases, and 17 bases lay in between. Germline V CDR1 and CDR2: MGHDK, SYGVNS. In DNA, the CDR3 is TGTGCCAGCAGTGAGGTACAGTTCCTAGGAGATAATTCACCCCTCCACTTT. Translating it yields CASSEVQFLGDNSPLHF.

The chain couples TRBV9 to TRBJ2-3; D may correspond to TRBD1 or TRBD2 (5 bases each). CDR3 length equals 15 residues. Germline CDR1 and CDR2: SGDLS and YYNGEE. Trimming shortened V by 0 bases and J by 9 bases, and 17 bases separated the two germline ends. The CDR3 DNA is TGTGCCAGCAGCGTAGCAACAACGGGACGCAGGACGCAGTATTTT. As protein: CASSVATTGRRTQYF.

The gene calls are TRBV5-8 and TRBJ1-1, with D unclear. Trimming cost V 9 bases and J 8 bases, with 11 bases left between them. Germline V gene sequence: CDR1 SGHTS, CDR2 YDEGEE. The CDR3 contains 10 residues. Here the CDR3 reads CAIVGPEAFF. For the CDR3, the DNA is TGTGCCATCGTGGGCCCAGAAGCTTTCTTT.

The rearrangement uses TRBV7-9 and TRBJ1-1; a weak D match, TRBD1 (6 bases). The length of the CDR3 is 15 residues. Germline V gene data show CDR1 as SEHNR and CDR2 as FQNEAQ (reference sequence). V was clipped by 0 bases and J by 8 bases, with 16 bases between them. CDR3 sequence: CASSLAVGGLGEAFF. CDR3 sequence (DNA): TGTGCCAGCAGCTTAGCCGTCGGGGGCCTAGGGGAAGCTTTCTTT.

This clone has more than one count but fewer than ten. This chain's CDR3 is CASSDLDGFSNQPQHF. In DNA, the CDR3 is TGTGCCAGCAGTGATCTAGACGGCTTTAGCAATCAGCCCCAGCATTTT. The V call is TRBV2, the J call TRBJ1-5; D not resolved. Germline lookup yields CDR1 SNHLY and CDR2 FYNNEI. The CDR3 runs 16 residues. Trimming removed 3 bases from V and 0 bases from J, with 12 bases in between.

The V and J genes are TRBV5-1 and TRBJ1-4; 8 bases fit TRBD1. The J segment lost 5 bases and the V segment lost 4 bases, leaving 13 bases of the junction unmatched. This CDR3 comprises 17 residues. Germline loops: CDR1 SGHRS, CDR2 YFSETQ. In DNA form, the CDR3 reads TGCGCCAGCAGCCCCGACCTCCCCCGACAGGGGAATGAAAAACTGTTTTTT. Protein product: CASSPDLPRQGNEKLFF.

J is TRBJ2-2 and V is TRBV7-2, with unresolved D. With 11 bases removed from V and 2 bases from J, the gap between germline ends came to 9 bases. The CDR3 is 12 residues long. Germline V gives CDR1 SGHTA, CDR2 FQGNSA. The DNA for the CDR3 is TGTGCCGTGGGCGGAAACACCGGGGAGCTGTTTTTT. This encodes CAVGGNTGELFF. Full variable domain (remainder filled in from reference TRBV7-2 and TRBJ2-2): GAGVSQSPSNKVTEKGKDVELRCDPISGHTALYWYRQSLGQGLEFLIYFQGNSAPDKSGLPSDRFSAERTGGSVSTLTIQRTQQEDSAVYLCAVGGNTGELFFGEGSRLTVL.

The CDR3 DNA reads as TGTGCCAGCAGTGACGCAGGGGGCTTCACAGATACGCAGTATTTT. Its translation is CASSDAGGFTDTQYF. The chain carries TRBV6-4 and TRBJ2-3; 8 bases fit TRBD1. Per germline, CDR1 MRHNA and CDR2 SNTAGT. With 2 bases clipped from V and 2 bases from J, the junction kept 3 bases outside the gene matches. The CDR3 runs to 15 residues.

This sequence joins TRBV7-8 and TRBJ2-2; D may be TRBD1 (6 bases). This CDR3 has 16 amino acids. Germline assignment: CDR1 SGHVS and CDR2 FQNEAQ. V was clipped by 3 bases and J by 4 bases, with 15 bases between them. CDR3 region: CASSFPGQPITGELFF. The DNA for the CDR3 is TGTGCCAGCAGCTTCCCAGGACAGCCCATCACCGGGGAGCTGTTTTTT.

The CDR3: CASSLRAGLNTEAFF. The CDR3 DNA is TGTGCCAGCAGCTTAAGGGCCGGTTTAAACACTGAAGCTTTCTTT. The V and J genes are TRBV7-3 and TRBJ1-1; no firm D call. Trimming removed 1 base at V and 2 bases at J, with 11 bases between. Germline V lookup: CDR1 SGHTA, CDR2 FQGTGA. The length of the CDR3 is 15 residues.

V usage is TRBV5-1 and J usage is TRBJ2-1; perhaps D is TRBD1 or TRBD2 (6 bases each). The CDR3 length is 15 residues. The germline V gene has CDR1 SGHRS and CDR2 YFSETQ. V lost 0 bases, J lost 3 bases, and 10 bases lay in between. The CDR3 coding sequence is TGCGCCAGCAGCTTGGGAGGGGGGCACTACAATGAGCAGTTCTTC. Its translation: CASSLGGGHYNEQFF.